Given below is one T cell receptor beta chain in context. It has no known antigen specificity. No base quality information exists; no much larger clone differs at one position. Library prep was done by the immunoSEQ multiplex PCR assay. A mixture of 60 forward primers for TCR Vbeta segments and 13 reverse primers for TCR Jbeta segments was used in the multiplex PCR. A multiplex PCR assay on genomic DNA amplified the CDR3 region of rearranged TCR beta genes. On the Illumina HiSeq System, the amplified TCR beta libraries were sequenced as 87-base-pair reads. The source study handled its data this way. A later analysis tallied some 79 million unique TCR beta chains across the 666 repertoires, and about 12 million of those chains were shared by two or more donors. A nearest-neighbor algorithm error-corrected the raw reads and collapsed the reads into unique sequences, merging closely related sequences to remove PCR and sequencing errors. Alignment of CDR3 sequences to IMGT reference sequences was used to assign V, D and J gene segments. Each retained sequence needed at least a six-nucleotide match to both a V gene segment and a J gene segment. A rearrangement counted as productive if the CDR3 had no stop codons and remained in frame with V and J, and every other rearrangement counted as non-productive. CDR3 was defined by IMGT convention, running from the second conserved V-encoded cysteine to the conserved J-encoded phenylalanine. The earlier analysis of approximately 590 of the donors excluded any sequence lacking an unambiguous match to a single V gene segment. An earlier analysis of several hundred of the donors called V segments functional above 56.7% productive rearrangements and segregating when the between-donor standard deviation exceeded 5%. A statistical classification framework was built to diagnose cytomegalovirus status from the catalog of TCR beta chain sequences. In a later analysis, TCR nucleotide sequences were compared against IMGT/GENE-DB human TR gene sequences so that V and J genes could be assigned. In a later analysis, CDR3 sequences and most-parsimonious VDJ recombination scenarios were assigned using the TCRdist pipeline. In a later analysis, every TCR beta chain was defined by the combination of its CDR3 amino acid sequence and its V-gene family, and reads without a unique V-gene family were dropped. A later analysis removed nearly 600 highly shared, low-generation-probability nucleotide sequences to deal with suspected cross-contamination and a sequencing artifact. A later analysis calculated a clonal expansion index for each public chain from normalized within-repertoire ranks of inferred template counts. In a later analysis, generation probabilities were computed using a VDJ recombination model fitted to out-of-frame rearrangements, and the results were checked against IGoR. In a later analysis, TCR-TCR, TCR-HLA and TCR-CMV co-occurrence was scored with hypergeometric tests, and a repertoire-size bias correction was applied to TCR pairs. To estimate false discovery rates, a later analysis permuted the HLA or CMV assignments 20 times. In a later analysis, co-occurring TCRs were grouped using DBSCAN, and TCRdist sequence similarity was added for clustering within HLA-allele-positive subsets. For co-occurrence clustering, repertoires with fewer than 30,000 or more than 120,000 public chains were excluded, along with roughly 5 repertoires with anomalous nucleotide sharing. TCRdb holds this immuneACCESS table with in-frame rearrangements only. Some clones are missing; in checked studies, unresolved V genes explain under half, and the rest has no known cause. V, J and clone size derive from that table, while D and trimming were established from the DNA sequence. The sample data list 100,000 to 150,000 clones, and about 16% of these were observed just once. 1.9% of the sample is taken by the ten largest.

This specimen belongs to a study of cytomegalovirus exposure and HLA in healthy donors (dated by TCRdb to 2016 to 2017). Regarding the study in general: According to an earlier analysis of 587 of the donors, roughly 180 million T cells yielded 95 million to 140 million unique TCR beta sequences and around 300 Gb of sequence data. High-throughput TCR immunosequencing, statistical association of individual TCRs with disease status, and machine learning were combined to predict cytomegalovirus infection status. Along with the 666-subject first cohort, a separate validation cohort of around 110 different subjects was used. Of the 350 to 450 genotyped donors, less than 85% were placed in the genetic ancestry cluster associated with self-reported Caucasian donors. Alongside the repertoire data, information on donor age, sex, ethnicity and CMV serostatus was compiled. Among 300 to 450 genotyped donors of the cohort, an average of approximately 240,000 unique TCR beta nucleotide sequences were sequenced per donor, roughly 20% of them non-productive. The aim of the study was to test whether cataloging public T cell receptors could identify signatures of past pathogen exposure. A later genetic analysis used genome-wide SNP genotypes for about 60% of the roughly 670 donors, treating that subset as a discovery cohort. Typing coverage varied by locus: roughly 620-630 donors for A, B, C, DRB1 and DQB1; 522 for DQA1; approximately 570 for DPA1; approximately 470 for DPB1. An early release covering 500 to 750 HLA-typed donors comprised roughly 300 gigabases of sequencing data and around 85 million unique TCR sequences. Every discovery cohort repertoire had been produced on one sequencing platform. The study profiled the T cell repertoires of hundreds of subjects by immunosequencing and related them to cytomegalovirus serostatus. Rather than drawing on any new phenotypic data, the later analysis identified candidate immune exposures from TCR beta sequences and the way those sequences occurred across donors. Roughly 5 DR-DQ haplotypes were handled as single units for association and clustering because linkage in the cohort was strong. HLA typing included class I and class II loci at four-digit resolution. To decide whether each TCR beta V gene segment behaved as functional or pseudogenic, an earlier analysis of approximately 620 of the donors relied on high-throughput TCR beta sequencing. To study patterns of TCR occurrence, a later analysis re-analyzed previously published TCR beta repertoires from 650 to 750 donors and added high-resolution HLA genotyping. The study at large found these results: Strong co-occurrence of HLA alleles, especially DR and DQ, made assigning TCR associations to individual alleles difficult. The 87-base-pair reads could not distinguish some IMGT-functional V segments, including TRBV6-2 and TRBV6-3, so those segments were excluded. A later analysis found that HLA-associated TCR beta chains were more clonally expanded and had lower generation probabilities than equally common non-associated chains. A further reported finding was that TCR beta sequences accurately predicted the HLA-A and HLA-B alleles for most subjects in the first cohort. Across donors, most TCR sequences were observed very rarely, whereas some public TCRs were present in many individuals. V-gene and J-gene trimming of TCR beta chains was associated with a missense DCLRE1C variant in a later genetic analysis, and the association was replicated in an independent cohort. Broadly in line with IMGT annotations, most TCR beta V segments showed up in productive rearrangements about 90% or about 30% of the time in an earlier analysis of several hundred of the donors. At a false discovery rate of 0.05, a later analysis linked 16,951 TCR beta sequences to specific HLA alleles. A later analysis reported that several top co-occurrence clusters appeared linked to parvovirus B19, influenza, CMV and Epstein-Barr virus. A total of 150 or so TCR beta chains were listed by the study as associated with cytomegalovirus. HLA typing was unavailable for some donors at each locus, so association tests used only the typed subset. A later analysis found that most CMV-associated TCR beta chains appeared HLA-restricted, with HLA associations seemingly driven largely by CMV exposure. Because counts were too low, more than 15 rarely observed V segments, including chromosome 9 orphons, were excluded from the earlier analysis of some 540 of the donors. It was suggested by the authors that the approach could potentially be generalized to other disease states and immunological phenotypes. Cytomegalovirus status was reported to be diagnosed by the classifier with high specificity and sensitivity in both the original and validation cohorts. The sequencing pipeline was judged likely to have produced a cluster of highly shared sequence variants as a technical artifact. Correlated functional status among segregating V segments might reflect linkage disequilibrium, but an unknown experimental factor could not be ruled out. In this cohort, only TCR beta chains were sequenced, and detectable features were limited by the absence of alpha or paired-chain data. A later genetic analysis reported fewer N-insertions in productive TCRs among donors in an Asian-associated ancestry cluster than the roughly 700-donor mean. Immune exposure information for the cohort was limited to CMV serostatus. In vitro tests confirmed that three of the cytomegalovirus-associated TCR beta chains recognize cytomegalovirus antigens. Presence/absence analyses assumed roughly uniform sequencing depth across donors, an assumption that may not hold. In a later analysis, TCR association rates were found to vary across HLA loci, with the most associated TCRs seen for DRB1 alleles and the fewest for HLA-C alleles.

Its CDR3 holds 16 amino acids, cysteine through phenylalanine. Only the CDR3 part of the read is kept: 48 bases, read in frame from the first base. After removal of 1 base from V and 3 bases from J, the junction retains 5 bases not matched to a gene. CDR1 SGHKS and CDR2 YYEKEE are derived from the germline V gene (reference sequence). In total, fewer than 750 healthy bone marrow donors made up the cohort. At the time of sampling, every cohort member was nominally healthy, though immune exposures that went unrecorded were likely present. The donor tested CMV seronegative, placing the donor among the 350 to 400 seronegative members of the cohort. Each donor provided a peripheral blood sample, and peripheral blood mononuclear cells were used for TCR beta sequencing. The Qiagen DNeasy Blood Extraction Kit was used to extract genomic DNA from the blood cell samples.

The sequence was collected from a woman aged 18-29 years in good health and CMV-seronegative. The sample was PBMCs. The rearranged chain carries TRBV5-5 and TRBJ2-1, with 9 bases aligning to TRBD1. The CDR3 protein sequence reads: CASSLYPGQGYNEQFF. The nucleotides read TGTGCCAGCAGCTTGTATCCGGGACAGGGCTACAATGAGCAGTTCTTC.